The clone carrying this T cell receptor beta chain was seen repeatedly, ten times or more. From the 5' RACE reads, TCRdb called clonotypes with MiXCR, one entry per CDR3 protein. Here the sample spans 85,000 to 100,000 distinct CDR3 sequences, approximately 11% being singletons. This sample was included in a study of early T cells in non-severe SARS-CoV-2 infection. Germline assignment: CDR1 SQVTM and CDR2 ANQGSEA. Trimming took 0 bases from V and 4 from J; bases not matched to a gene: 24. This CDR3 is 21 amino acids long. The material sequenced was whole blood, taken at baseline. The gene calls are TRBV29-1 and TRBJ2-7; 10 nucleotides match TRBD1. The source of this sequence is an adult who was a healthcare worker with PCR-confirmed SARS-CoV-2 infection or an uninfected control (not recorded which). CDR3 in amino acids: CSVEDQTAGQGSRPGIYEQYF. CDR3 DNA sequence: TGCAGCGTTGAAGATCAAACGGCGGGACAGGGGTCGCGACCGGGAATTTACGAGCAGTACTTC.